This is a list of T cell receptor beta chains from one sample in a study of cytomegalovirus exposure and HLA in healthy donors. Generated by immunoSEQ multiplex PCR, the TCRdb table keeps only in-frame clones and is missing some. The table has over 100,000 clones, 83% seen once; the top ten hold roughly 1.4%. The sample was PBMCs. The source is a man in his forties or fifties in good health and CMV-seronegative. Each CDR3 is given with its conserved first and last residue. Each record gives: J gene, V gene, CDR3 protein.

j_call: TRBJ2-1; v_call: TRBV2; cdr3_aa: CASSEYRVSNEQFF
j_call: TRBJ2-1; v_call: TRBV19; cdr3_aa: CASSIDLGGDHNEQFF
j_call: TRBJ2-7; v_call: TRBV4-3; cdr3_aa: CANSPGGSGRPHEQYF
j_call: -; v_call: TRBV7-8; cdr3_aa: CASSLEAGSSSYEQYF
j_call: TRBJ1-5; v_call: TRBV2; cdr3_aa: CASSRGGTGNQPQHF
j_call: TRBJ1-3; v_call: TRBV4-2; cdr3_aa: CASSQDLGGSGNTIYF
j_call: TRBJ2-5; v_call: TRBV5-6; cdr3_aa: CTSSQPGGNGETQYF
j_call: TRBJ2-3; v_call: TRBV7-6; cdr3_aa: CASRDGIIDTQYF
j_call: TRBJ2-1; v_call: TRBV7-3; cdr3_aa: CASSFTGGGNEQFF
j_call: TRBJ1-5; v_call: TRBV28; cdr3_aa: CASSFPWGVNQPQHF
j_call: TRBJ2-1; v_call: TRBV7-3; cdr3_aa: CASSLLPAGASEQFF
j_call: TRBJ2-3; v_call: TRBV2; cdr3_aa: CASSLTDSTDTQYF
j_call: TRBJ2-2; v_call: TRBV12-5; cdr3_aa: CASGLGQGAGELFF
j_call: TRBJ1-1; v_call: TRBV5-5; cdr3_aa: CASSLRGGSGNTEAFF
j_call: TRBJ2-2; v_call: TRBV5-1; cdr3_aa: CASSYSNSGRSGELFF
j_call: TRBJ1-2; v_call: TRBV9; cdr3_aa: CASSFGQGEGDGYTF
j_call: TRBJ2-4; v_call: TRBV11-2; cdr3_aa: CASSTTSGPPNIQYF
j_call: TRBJ1-1; v_call: TRBV11-2; cdr3_aa: CASSLNRALNTEAFF
j_call: TRBJ2-1; v_call: TRBV11-3; cdr3_aa: CASSLGLAGGKGSYNEQFF
j_call: TRBJ2-7; v_call: TRBV6-1; cdr3_aa: CASSPGQGWRYEQYF
j_call: TRBJ1-3; v_call: TRBV7-8; cdr3_aa: CASSPGRGVRSGNTIYF
j_call: TRBJ1-5; v_call: TRBV4-1; cdr3_aa: CASSQVGTGVQPQHF
j_call: TRBJ2-1; v_call: TRBV2; cdr3_aa: CASRGTSGEFYNEQFF
j_call: TRBJ2-7; v_call: TRBV6-5; cdr3_aa: CASSYSLTGGYEQYF
j_call: TRBJ1-1; v_call: TRBV6-6; cdr3_aa: CASSGGNTEAFF
j_call: TRBJ2-7; v_call: TRBV19; cdr3_aa: CASTAGTGSTYEQYF
j_call: TRBJ1-2; v_call: TRBV29-1; cdr3_aa: CSVGTGGRGYTF
j_call: TRBJ2-1; v_call: TRBV30; cdr3_aa: CAWKEGLSYNEQFF
j_call: TRBJ1-1; v_call: TRBV7-2; cdr3_aa: CASSPNGQNTEAFF
j_call: TRBJ1-5; v_call: TRBV28; cdr3_aa: CASTRLRSNQPQHF
j_call: TRBJ2-1; v_call: TRBV7-9; cdr3_aa: CSSSSSLSGSSYNEQFF
j_call: TRBJ2-7; v_call: TRBV5-1; cdr3_aa: CASSENSGAAYEQYF
j_call: TRBJ2-7; v_call: TRBV5-1; cdr3_aa: CASSLESGYEQYF